These 21 T cell receptor beta chains originate from one sample sequenced in a study of blood T cell repertoires in COVID-19. Profiling relied on immunoSEQ multiplex PCR, and the TCRdb table lists in-frame clones only, not all of them. The data contain about 350,000 clones, 85% to 90% of them singletons. The sample was peripheral blood. These receptors all come from a woman in her forties or fifties with COVID-19, enrolled during active disease.

This clone was counted at least ten times. The chain employs TRBV9 and TRBJ1-2; 8 bases match TRBD1. The trim removed 4 bases at V and 4 bases at J, leaving 9 bases unmatched. Germline V CDR1 and CDR2: SGDLS, YYNGEE. The CDR3 totals 15 residues. The CDR3 DNA reads as TGTGCCAGCAGCTCGAGGGGAGGACAGGGCTATGGCTACACCTTC. The encoded protein is CASSSRGGQGYGYTF.

The rearrangement uses TRBV19 and TRBJ1-4, with TRBD1 identical over 11 bases. V trimming: 10 bases; J trimming: 1 base; junction bases outside the gene matches: 8. Germline CDR1 LNHDA, CDR2 SQIVND (reference sequence). This CDR3 has 16 residues. The CDR3 here is CATRDRGRGTNEKLFF. In DNA form, the CDR3 reads TGTGCCACCCGGGACAGGGGGAGAGGAACTAATGAAAAACTGTTTTTT.

This chain uses TRBV15 with TRBJ1-3; D unresolved. The CDR3 consists of 17 residues. Trimming took 6 bases from V and 4 from J, leaving 22 bases between them. Germline-derived CDR1 and CDR2 are LNHNV and YYDKDF (reference sequence). CDR3 sequence reads: CATRDRMKQFLGNTIYF. The CDR3 DNA is TGTGCCACCAGAGACCGAATGAAACAGTTTTTGGGAAACACCATATATTTT.

This clone turned up a few times. The chain combines TRBV2 with TRBJ1-3; TRBD1 matches 9 bases. Trimming at V came to 4 bases and at J to 0 bases, leaving 4 bases not matched to a gene. CDR1 is SNHLY and CDR2 is FYNNEI in the germline V gene. The CDR3 sequence is 16 residues long. The CDR3 DNA sequence: TGTGCCAGCAGTGGACAGGGGGTGGACTCTGGAAACACCATATATTTT. Protein product: CASSGQGVDSGNTIYF.

The chain uses TRBV7-8 and TRBJ2-7; D is uncertain. The CDR3 consists of 14 residues. In germline, CDR1 is SGHVS, CDR2 FQNEAQ. V lost 7 bases and J lost 5, with 18 bases in between. The CDR3 region is CASTKSPTRDEQYF. For the CDR3, the DNA is TGTGCCAGCACGAAGTCCCCGACTCGAGACGAGCAGTACTTC.

The chain has TRBV29-1 and TRBJ2-5; D unresolved. V was pared by 8 bases and J by 5 bases, with 18 bases between. The CDR3 consists of 13 residues. Germline V gives CDR1 SQVTM, CDR2 ANQGSEA. CDR3 nucleotide sequence: TGCAGCTCCATTCAGTCGAGGTGGGAGACCCAGTACTTC. Amino acid sequence: CSSIQSRWETQYF.

This chain uses TRBV7-9 with TRBJ1-1, with 9 bases matching TRBD1. The junction had 8 bases not matched to a gene; V was cut back by 2 bases and J by 1 base. The CDR3 is 17 amino acids. Germline CDR1 SEHNR, CDR2 FQNEAQ (reference sequence). The CDR3 DNA is TGTGCCAGCAGCTTAAAGGGGACAGGGATCAGGAACACTGAAGCTTTCTTT. Protein sequence: CASSLKGTGIRNTEAFF.

This rearrangement joins TRBV3-1 (or the pseudogene TRBV3-2) to TRBJ2-3; the D gene is possibly TRBD2 (5 bases). Germline assignment: CDR1 LGHDT and CDR2 YNNKEL (reference sequence). Trimming took 0 bases from V and 2 from J, leaving 12 bases between them. CDR3 size: 16 residues. The CDR3 spells CASSQESRGNTDTQYF. CDR3 in DNA: TGTGCCAGCAGCCAAGAATCCCGGGGAAACACAGATACGCAGTATTTT.

The chain employs TRBV6-1 and TRBJ2-1; D remains unclear. Trimming left V 2 bases short and J 6 bases short, with 20 bases between. The CDR3 has 17 residues. Germline V gene sequence: CDR1 MNHNS, CDR2 SASEGT. CDR3 nucleotide sequence: TGTGCCAGCAGTGAAACCGATATAAGACATCTCCCCAATGAGCAGTTCTTC. Its protein is CASSETDIRHLPNEQFF.

This chain uses TRBV7-9 with TRBJ1-4; TRBD1 agrees at 7 bases. With V trimmed by 3 bases and J by 5 bases, 3 bases remained unmatched. The CDR3 loop spans 14 amino acids. Per the germline V gene, CDR1 is SEHNR and CDR2 is FQNEAQ (reference sequence). The CDR3 nucleotides are TGTGCCAGCAGCTTGAGACAGGGAAATGAAAAACTGTTTTTT. Its translation is CASSLRQGNEKLFF.

The chain couples TRBV7-3 to TRBJ2-3; D is unresolved. This CDR3 comprises 13 residues. Trimming shortened V by 4 bases and J by 3 bases, and 8 bases separated the two germline ends. The germline V gene encodes CDR1 SGHTA and CDR2 FQGTGA. The CDR3 nucleotides are TGTGCCAGCAGCTCCGACTGGACAGATACGCAGTATTTT. This translates into CASSSDWTDTQYF.

This clone was found once. This rearrangement joins TRBV11-2 to TRBJ1-1; D remains unclear. Germline V gives CDR1 SGHAT, CDR2 FQNNGV. The CDR3 length is 15 residues. V lost 5 bases to trimming and J lost 1 base, with 14 bases between them. The CDR3 sequence is CASSILPGGNTEAFF. DNA for the CDR3: TGTGCCAGCAGCATCTTGCCCGGAGGGAACACTGAAGCTTTCTTT.

The chain employs TRBV9 and TRBJ2-2; TRBD1 might be the D (6 bases). V shed 0 bases and J shed 3 bases, with 12 bases lying between them. There are 16 residues in the CDR3. Germline V lookup: CDR1 SGDLS, CDR2 YYNGEE. CDR3 in amino acids: CASSVVSGVDTGELFF. In DNA, the CDR3 is TGTGCCAGCAGCGTAGTTTCAGGGGTGGACACCGGGGAGCTGTTTTTT.

The J gene is TRBJ2-3, the V gene TRBV2, with D possibly being TRBD1 (6 bases). Between the trimmed V and J ends, which lost 6 bases and 2 bases, there was a span of 15 bases. CDR3 size: 15 residues. Germline lookup yields CDR1 SNHLY and CDR2 FYNNEI. The DNA of the CDR3 is TGTGCCAGCAGGGACCGACAGGTATCCACAGATACGCAGTATTTT. Amino acids: CASRDRQVSTDTQYF.

The genes are TRBV3-1 (or the pseudogene TRBV3-2) and TRBJ1-1; no reliable D call. Trimming pared 4 bases from V and 10 bases from J, leaving 10 bases between. Germline V gene lookup returns CDR1 LGHDT and CDR2 YNNKEL (reference sequence). The CDR3 contains 11 residues. The DNA for the CDR3 is TGTGCCAGCAGCCGAGGATATGGAGCTTTCTTT. Its protein product is CASSRGYGAFF.

J is TRBJ2-7 and V is TRBV6-1, with D possibly matching TRBD1 (6 bases). CDR3 length: 15 residues. V was pared by 2 bases and J by 2 bases, with 13 bases between. Germline V gene sequence: CDR1 MNHNS, CDR2 SASEGT. In DNA form, the CDR3 reads TGTGCCAGCAGTGAATGGACAGCTATGGCCTACGAGCAGTACTTC. Its protein is CASSEWTAMAYEQYF.

J is TRBJ2-3 and V is TRBV4-1, with 9 bases that match TRBD2. The ends lost 1 base at V and 10 bases at J; junction bases unmatched: 12. The CDR3 totals 16 residues. The germline V gene has CDR1 MGHRA and CDR2 YSYEKL. The CDR3 region has the DNA TGCGCCAGCAGCCAAGGATGGGCGGGAGGGCCCGCTTCGCAGTATTTT. The encoded protein is CASSQGWAGGPASQYF.

CDR3 protein: CASSLVVANTEAFF. The CDR3 nucleotides read TGCGCCAGCAGCTTGGTTGTGGCGAACACTGAAGCTTTCTTT. V usage is TRBV5-1 and J usage is TRBJ1-1, with unresolved D. With 0 bases removed from V and 1 base from J, the gap between germline ends came to 7 bases. Germline loops: CDR1 SGHRS, CDR2 YFSETQ. This CDR3 spans 14 amino acids.

The chain joins TRBV12-3 or TRBV12-4 to TRBJ1-2; D is perhaps TRBD1 (6 bases). The CDR3 consists of 13 residues. Trimming took 2 bases from V and 4 from J, leaving 8 bases between them. This CDR3 is CASSLRGAYGYTF. CDR3 DNA: TGTGCCAGCAGTTTACGGGGGGCCTATGGCTACACCTTC.

V is TRBV19 and J is TRBJ1-4; D is possibly TRBD1 (5 bases). V was clipped by 4 bases and J by 3 bases, with 15 bases between them. Germline CDR1 LNHDA, CDR2 SQIVND (reference sequence). The CDR3 consists of 16 residues. CDR3 amino acids: CASSNRPGLSNEKLFF. CDR3 DNA: TGTGCCAGTAGTAACCGTCCAGGGTTGTCTAATGAAAAACTGTTTTTT.

This clone was seen a handful of times. V gene TRBV2 combines with J gene TRBJ1-1, with 7 bases identical to TRBD1. Germline V CDR1 and CDR2: SNHLY, FYNNEI. The CDR3 contains 16 residues. Germline trimming cut 5 bases from V and 4 bases from J; bases unmatched to any gene: 13. The CDR3 DNA reads TGTGCCAGCAGTCACCGACAGGGTCAGGGGAGCACTGAAGCTTTCTTT. This gives the protein CASSHRQGQGSTEAFF. Filled out from reference TRBV2 and TRBJ1-1, the complete variable domain reads EPEVTQTPSHQVTQMGQEVILRCVPISNHLYFYWYRQILGQKVEFLVSFYNNEISEKSEIFDDQFSVERPDGSNFTLKIRSTKLEDSAMYFCASSHRQGQGSTEAFFGQGTRLTVV.